This entry describes one T cell receptor (beta chain). Its antigen is still unknown. This entry belongs to a study of shared clonotypes between healthy human individuals. Study information: Serving as donors were two women and a few men, whose ages spanned 18 to 49. Three CD4 naive, three CD4 memory, two CD8 naive and one CD8 memory plate were used per donor. General study findings and limits: Non-shared clonotypes were found to have lower generation probabilities than the clonotypes that were shared by all four of the sorted-subset donors.

Profiled with immunoSEQ multiplex PCR; TCRdb holds only in-frame clones, not every one. The table lists 1.5 million to 2.5 million clones, roughly 95% of them singletons. J lost 2 bases, V lost 5 bases, and 6 bases had no gene match. The CDR3 has 15 residues. The V gene's germline CDR1 is MGHRA and CDR2 YSYEKL. CD45RO-negative cells were positively selected for CCR7, leaving out terminally differentiated effector memory CD45RA+ cells. Within Nashville, Tennessee resided all donors, each a Caucasian adult. This chain uses TRBV4-1 with TRBJ2-7; 10 bases agree with TRBD2. What was sequenced was naive CD8+ T cells sorted from blood. The receptor's source is a man between 18 and 35 years old in good health. CDR3 DNA: TGCGCCAGCAGCACCTTAGCGGGAGGAACCTACGAGCAGTACTTC. Its translation: CASSTLAGGTYEQYF.